One T cell receptor (beta chain) is described in this entry. What it recognizes is unknown. Only in-frame clones appear in the TCRdb table, and some are missing; sequencing was by immunoSEQ multiplex PCR. The profile covers 58,000 or so clones, with 83% appearing a single time and approximately 3.1% taken by the ten largest. The sample belongs to a study of OX40 agonist ivuxolimab in advanced cancers. General study results and limits: CD8+ T cells (on average) carried more expanded clones than CD4+ T cells. Doses of 0.1 to 3.0 mg/kg were accompanied by clonal expansion of CD4+ and CD8+ blood T cells by week 6. In the expanded peripheral T cells, antigen specificity was never determined.

Source: CD4+ or CD8+ T cells sorted from blood, taken in a trial of the OX40 agonist ivuxolimab. The receptor's source is an adult with an advanced solid tumor such as melanoma, head and neck, liver or kidney cancer.

CDR3 DNA sequence: TGTGCCAGCAGTGAATTCCTTCGGAGGGCAGTTCATCGCAATCAGCCCCAGCATTTT. Protein product: CASSEFLRRAVHRNQPQHF. The chain is built from TRBV6-1 and TRBJ1-5, with D uncertain. V lost 2 bases and J 2 bases, leaving 22 bases between the germline ends. Germline assignment: CDR1 MNHNS and CDR2 SASEGT. The CDR3 is made up of 19 amino acids.